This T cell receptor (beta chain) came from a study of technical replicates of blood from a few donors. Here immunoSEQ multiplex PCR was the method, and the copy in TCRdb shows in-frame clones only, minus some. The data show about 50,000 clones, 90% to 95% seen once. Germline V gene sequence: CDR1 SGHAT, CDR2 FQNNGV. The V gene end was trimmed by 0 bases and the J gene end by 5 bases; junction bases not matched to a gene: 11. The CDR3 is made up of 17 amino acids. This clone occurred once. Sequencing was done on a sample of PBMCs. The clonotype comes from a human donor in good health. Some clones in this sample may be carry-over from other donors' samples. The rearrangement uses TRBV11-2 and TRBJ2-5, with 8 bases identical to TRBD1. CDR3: CASSLDHFAGGGETQYF. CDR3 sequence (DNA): TGTGCCAGCAGCTTAGATCACTTCGCAGGGGGCGGTGAGACCCAGTACTTC.